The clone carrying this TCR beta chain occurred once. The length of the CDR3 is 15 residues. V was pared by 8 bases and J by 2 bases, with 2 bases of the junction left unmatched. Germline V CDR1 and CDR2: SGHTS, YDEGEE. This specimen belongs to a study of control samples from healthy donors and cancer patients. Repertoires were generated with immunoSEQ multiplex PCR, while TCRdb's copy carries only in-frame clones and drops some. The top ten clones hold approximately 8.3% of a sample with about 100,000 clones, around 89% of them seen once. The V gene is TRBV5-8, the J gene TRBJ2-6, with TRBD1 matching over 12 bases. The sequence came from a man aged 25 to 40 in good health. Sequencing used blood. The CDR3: CARGTGGTGANVLTF. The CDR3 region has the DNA TGTGCCAGGGGGACAGGGGGCACTGGGGCCAACGTCCTGACTTTC.